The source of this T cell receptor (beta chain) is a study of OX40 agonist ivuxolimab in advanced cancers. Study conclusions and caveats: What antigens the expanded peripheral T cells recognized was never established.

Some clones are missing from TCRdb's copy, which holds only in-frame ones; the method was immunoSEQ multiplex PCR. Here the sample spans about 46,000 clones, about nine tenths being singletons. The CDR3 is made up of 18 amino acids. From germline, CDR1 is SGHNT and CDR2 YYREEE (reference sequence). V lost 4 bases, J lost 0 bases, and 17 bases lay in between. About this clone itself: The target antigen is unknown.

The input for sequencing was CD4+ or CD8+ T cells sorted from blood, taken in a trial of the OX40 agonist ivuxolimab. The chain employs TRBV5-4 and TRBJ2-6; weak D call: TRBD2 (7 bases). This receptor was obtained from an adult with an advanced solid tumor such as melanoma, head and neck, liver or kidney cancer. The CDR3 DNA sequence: TGTGCCAGCAGCGGAGAGAAGGGGGGGGGCTCTGGGGCCAACGTCCTGACTTTC. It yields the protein CASSGEKGGGSGANVLTF.